The present entry profiles one T cell receptor (beta chain) with its context. These data come from a study of T-cell memory formation after mild COVID-19. TCRdb re-analysed the 5' RACE reads in MiXCR, keeping a single row per CDR3 protein. The data contain roughly 500,000 distinct CDR3 sequences, 20% of them singletons. From germline, CDR1 is KGHSH and CDR2 LQKENI. Trimming at V came to 3 bases and at J to 9 bases, leaving 16 bases not matched to a gene. This CDR3 comprises 17 residues. The sample was PBMCs or a T cell subset sorted from them (not recorded which). The chain combines TRBV18 with TRBJ1-5; TRBD1 matches at 8 bases. The TCR was taken from an adult woman who had mild COVID-19 (a few samples of this study predate the infection). Cell type and time point are not known. CDR3 residues: CASSPESPGTGGLPQHF. The CDR3 DNA reads as TGTGCCAGCTCACCCGAATCACCTGGGACAGGCGGCCTGCCCCAGCATTTT.